Below are 3 T cell receptor beta chains sequenced from a single sample in a study of blood T cell repertoires in COVID-19. The repertoire was sequenced with immunoSEQ multiplex PCR; TCRdb's copy has only in-frame clones and lacks some. The sample contains approximately 130,000 clones, more than 75% of which appear only once. Sample: peripheral blood. The origin of the receptors is a man in his 60s with acute or convalescent COVID-19.

The rearrangement uses TRBV10-3 and TRBJ2-7; TRBD1 might be the D (7 bases). The CDR3 spans 11 residues. The V gene's germline CDR1 is ENHRY and CDR2 SYGVKD. Trimming left V 8 bases short and J 5 bases short, with 10 bases between. CDR3 sequence reads: CAIGGGHEQYF. The CDR3 region has the DNA TGTGCCATCGGAGGGGGCCACGAGCAGTACTTC.

The chain combines TRBV5-1 with TRBJ2-5; TRBD1 matches at 12 bases. From germline, CDR1 is SGHRS and CDR2 YFSETQ. The ends lost 6 bases at V and 5 bases at J; junction bases unmatched: 5. The CDR3 loop spans 14 amino acids. The CDR3 here is CASKGTGGEETQYF. CDR3 coding DNA: TGCGCCAGCAAGGGGACAGGGGGCGAGGAGACCCAGTACTTC.

The gene calls are TRBV2 and TRBJ2-3; 10 positions agree with TRBD2. The CDR3 sequence is 16 residues long. Germline lookup yields CDR1 SNHLY and CDR2 FYNNEI. V was clipped by 1 base and J by 4 bases; unmatched bases: 5. CDR3: CASSEVGSGRSDTQYF. The CDR3 region has the DNA TGTGCCAGCAGTGAAGTCGGTAGCGGGAGGTCAGATACGCAGTATTTT.